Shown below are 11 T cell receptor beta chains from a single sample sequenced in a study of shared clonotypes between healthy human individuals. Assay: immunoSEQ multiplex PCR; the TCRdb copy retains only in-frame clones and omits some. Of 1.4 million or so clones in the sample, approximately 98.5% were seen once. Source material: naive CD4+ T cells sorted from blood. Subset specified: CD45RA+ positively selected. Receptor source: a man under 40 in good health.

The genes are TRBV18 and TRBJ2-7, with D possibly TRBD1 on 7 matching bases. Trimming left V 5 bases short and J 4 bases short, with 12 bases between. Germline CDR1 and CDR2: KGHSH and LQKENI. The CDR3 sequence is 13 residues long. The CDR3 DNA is TGTGCCAGCTCAACACAGGGGAGGTACGAGCAGTACTTC. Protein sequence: CASSTQGRYEQYF.

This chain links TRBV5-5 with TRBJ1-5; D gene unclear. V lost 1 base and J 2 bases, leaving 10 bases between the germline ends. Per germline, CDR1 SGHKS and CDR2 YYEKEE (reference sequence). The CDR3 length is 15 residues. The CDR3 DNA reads TGTGCCAGCAGCTTGACTGCAACCGGCAATCAGCCCCAGCATTTT. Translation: CASSLTATGNQPQHF.

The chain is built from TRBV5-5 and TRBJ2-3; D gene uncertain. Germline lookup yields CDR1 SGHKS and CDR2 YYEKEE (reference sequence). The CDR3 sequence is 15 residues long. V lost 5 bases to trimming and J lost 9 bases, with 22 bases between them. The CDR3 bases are TGTGCCAGCAGAATGCTAGAGATCTCACTCTCCACGCAGTATTTT. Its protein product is CASRMLEISLSTQYF. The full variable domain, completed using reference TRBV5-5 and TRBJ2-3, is DAGVTQSPTHLIKTRGQQVTLRCSPISGHKSVSWYQQVLGQGPQFIFQYYEKEERGRGNFPDRFSARQFPNYSSELNVNALLLGDSALYLCASRMLEISLSTQYFGPGTRLTVL.

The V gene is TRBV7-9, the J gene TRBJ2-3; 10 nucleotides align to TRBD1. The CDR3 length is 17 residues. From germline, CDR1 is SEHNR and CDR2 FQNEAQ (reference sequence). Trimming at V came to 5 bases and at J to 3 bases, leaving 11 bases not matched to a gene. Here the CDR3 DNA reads TGTGCCAGCAGCCTTATAGGACAGGGGGTAACGACAGATACGCAGTATTTT. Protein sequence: CASSLIGQGVTTDTQYF.

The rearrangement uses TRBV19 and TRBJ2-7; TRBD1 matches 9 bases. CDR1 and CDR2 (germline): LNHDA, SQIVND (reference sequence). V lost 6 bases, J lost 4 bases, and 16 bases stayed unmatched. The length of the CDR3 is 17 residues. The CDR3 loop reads CASSRTESRDRDYEQYF. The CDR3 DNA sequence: TGTGCCAGTAGCAGAACCGAGAGCCGGGACAGGGATTACGAGCAGTACTTC.

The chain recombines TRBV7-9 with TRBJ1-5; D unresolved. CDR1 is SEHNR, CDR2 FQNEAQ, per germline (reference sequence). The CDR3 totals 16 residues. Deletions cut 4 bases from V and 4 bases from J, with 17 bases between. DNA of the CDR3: TGTGCCAGCAGCTCAGAGCCCGCGACTGGGAATCAGCCCCAGCATTTT. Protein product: CASSSEPATGNQPQHF. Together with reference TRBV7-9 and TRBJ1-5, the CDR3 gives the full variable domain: DTGVSQNPRHKITKRGQNVTFRCDPISEHNRLYWYRQTLGQGPEFLTYFQNEAQLEKSRLLSDRFSAERPKGSFSTLEIQRTEQGDSAMYLCASSSEPATGNQPQHFGDGTRLSIL.

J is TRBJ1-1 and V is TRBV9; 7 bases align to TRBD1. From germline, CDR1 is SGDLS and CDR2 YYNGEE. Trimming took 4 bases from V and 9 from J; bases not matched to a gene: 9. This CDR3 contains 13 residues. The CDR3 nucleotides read TGTGCCAGCAGCCATGACAGGGACCGAAAAGCTTTCTTT. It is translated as CASSHDRDRKAFF. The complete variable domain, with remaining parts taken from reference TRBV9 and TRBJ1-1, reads DSGVTQTPKHLITATGQRVTLRCSPRSGDLSVYWYQQSLDQGLQFLIQYYNGEERAKGNILERFSAQQFPDLHSELNLSSLELGDSALYFCASSHDRDRKAFFGQGTRLTVV.

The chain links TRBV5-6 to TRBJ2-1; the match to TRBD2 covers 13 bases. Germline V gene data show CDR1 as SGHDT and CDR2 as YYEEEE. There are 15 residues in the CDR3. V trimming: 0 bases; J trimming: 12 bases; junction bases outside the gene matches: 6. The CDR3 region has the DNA TGTGCCAGCAGCTTGGTACTAGCGGGAGGGCCGGGGCAGTTCTTC. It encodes CASSLVLAGGPGQFF.

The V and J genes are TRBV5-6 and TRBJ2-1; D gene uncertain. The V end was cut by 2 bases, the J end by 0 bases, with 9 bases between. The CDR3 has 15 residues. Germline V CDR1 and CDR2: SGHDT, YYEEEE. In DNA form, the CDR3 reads TGTGCCAGCAGCTTACCCAGGAGCTCCTACAATGAGCAGTTCTTC. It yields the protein CASSLPRSSYNEQFF.

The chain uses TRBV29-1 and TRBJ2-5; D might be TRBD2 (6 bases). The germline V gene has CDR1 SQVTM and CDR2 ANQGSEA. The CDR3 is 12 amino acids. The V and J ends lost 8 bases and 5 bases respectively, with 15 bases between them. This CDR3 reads CSHGAGEETQYF. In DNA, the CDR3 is TGCAGCCACGGAGCGGGTGAGGAGACCCAGTACTTC.

Written as DNA, the CDR3 is TGTGCCAGCAGCGTTAAGCTTAGAGGTAGTCGTCTAGCGGGCGACCAAGAGACCCAGTACTTC. Amino acids: CASSVKLRGSRLAGDQETQYF. The chain recombines TRBV7-6 with TRBJ2-5, with 8 bases aligning to TRBD2. Trimming removed 5 bases from V and 0 bases from J; junction bases left unmatched: 23. From germline, CDR1 is SGHVS and CDR2 FNYEAQ. The CDR3 contains 21 residues.